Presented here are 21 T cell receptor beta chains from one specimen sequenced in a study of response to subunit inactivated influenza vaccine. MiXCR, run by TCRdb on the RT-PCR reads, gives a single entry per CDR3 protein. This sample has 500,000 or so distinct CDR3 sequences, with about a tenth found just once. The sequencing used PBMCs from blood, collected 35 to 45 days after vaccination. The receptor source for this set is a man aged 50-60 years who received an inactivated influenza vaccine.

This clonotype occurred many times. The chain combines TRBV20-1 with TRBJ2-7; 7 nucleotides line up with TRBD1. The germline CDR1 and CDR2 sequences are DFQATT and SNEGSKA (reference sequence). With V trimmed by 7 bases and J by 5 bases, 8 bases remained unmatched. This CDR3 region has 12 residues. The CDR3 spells CSGNRGPNEQYF. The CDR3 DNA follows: TGCAGTGGAAACAGGGGTCCCAACGAGCAGTACTTC.

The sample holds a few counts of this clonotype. The CDR3, as DNA: TGTGCCAGCAGCGGGCCCTCTCGGGACGGAGGAAACATTCAGTACTTC. Encoded protein: CASSGPSRDGGNIQYF. The chain recombines TRBV28 with TRBJ2-4; D may match TRBD1 or TRBD2 (5 bases each). The germline V and J ends were trimmed by 6 bases and 6 bases, with 21 bases remaining between them. The CDR3 is 16 amino acids. Germline V CDR1 and CDR2: MDHEN, SYDVKM.

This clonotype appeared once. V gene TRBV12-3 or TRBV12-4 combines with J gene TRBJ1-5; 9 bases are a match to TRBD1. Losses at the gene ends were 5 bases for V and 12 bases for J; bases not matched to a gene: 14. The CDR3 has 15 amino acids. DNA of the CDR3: TGTGCCAGCAGTCCGAGGGGACAGGGTATACGGCGCCAGCATTTT. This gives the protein CASSPRGQGIRRQHF.

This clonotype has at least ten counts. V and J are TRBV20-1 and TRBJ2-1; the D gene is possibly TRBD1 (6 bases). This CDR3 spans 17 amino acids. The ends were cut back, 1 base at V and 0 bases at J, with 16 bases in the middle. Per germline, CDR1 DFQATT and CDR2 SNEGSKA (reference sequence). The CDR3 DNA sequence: TGCAGTGCTAGAGGCGGTGACAGGCAGAGCTCCTACAATGAGCAGTTCTTC. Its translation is CSARGGDRQSSYNEQFF.

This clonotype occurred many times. The CDR3 sequence is CASSQGSPYNEQFF. The CDR3 region has the DNA TGCGCCAGCAGTCAGGGGTCCCCCTACAATGAGCAGTTCTTC. V gene TRBV10-1 combines with J gene TRBJ2-1; a possible D gene is TRBD1 (6 bases). The CDR3 loop spans 14 amino acids. V lost 5 bases to trimming and J lost 2 bases, with 10 bases between them. Germline V lookup: CDR1 WNHNN, CDR2 SYGVQD (reference sequence).

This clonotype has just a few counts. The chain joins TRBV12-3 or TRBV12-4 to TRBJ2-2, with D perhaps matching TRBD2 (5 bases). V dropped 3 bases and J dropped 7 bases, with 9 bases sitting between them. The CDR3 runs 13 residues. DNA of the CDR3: TGTGCCAGCAGTTTGAGTCGGGGCGGGGAGCTGTTTTTT. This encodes CASSLSRGGELFF.

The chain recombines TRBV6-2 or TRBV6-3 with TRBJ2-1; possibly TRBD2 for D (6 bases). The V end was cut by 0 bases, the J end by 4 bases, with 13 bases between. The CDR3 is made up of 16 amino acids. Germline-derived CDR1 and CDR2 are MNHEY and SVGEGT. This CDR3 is CASSYSPPRGYNEQFF. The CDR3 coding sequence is TGTGCCAGCAGTTACTCGCCTCCGCGGGGATACAATGAGCAGTTCTTC.

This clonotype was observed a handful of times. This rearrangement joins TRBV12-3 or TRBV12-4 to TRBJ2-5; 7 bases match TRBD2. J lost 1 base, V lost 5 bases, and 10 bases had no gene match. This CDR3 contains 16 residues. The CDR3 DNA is TGTGCCAGCAGTCCAGGGAGGCGGGAGATCCAAGAGACCCAGTACTTC. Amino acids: CASSPGRREIQETQYF.

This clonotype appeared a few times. The DNA of the CDR3 is TGTGCCAGCAGCGTAGCGGTTTCAGGGAAGGGCACAGATACGCAGTATTTT. Translated: CASSVAVSGKGTDTQYF. The chain uses TRBV9 and TRBJ2-3, with D tentatively TRBD1 (5 bases). CDR3 length: 17 residues. CDR1 is SGDLS and CDR2 is YYNGEE in the germline V gene. The germline V and J ends were trimmed by 0 bases and 1 base, with 15 bases remaining between them. Full variable domain (missing parts from reference TRBV9 and TRBJ2-3): DSGVTQTPKHLITATGQRVTLRCSPRSGDLSVYWYQQSLDQGLQFLIQYYNGEERAKGNILERFSAQQFPDLHSELNLSSLELGDSALYFCASSVAVSGKGTDTQYFGPGTRLTVL.

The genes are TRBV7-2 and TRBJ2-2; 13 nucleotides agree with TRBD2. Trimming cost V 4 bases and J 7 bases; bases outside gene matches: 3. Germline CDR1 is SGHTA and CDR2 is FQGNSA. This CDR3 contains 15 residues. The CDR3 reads CASSWTSGGGGELFF. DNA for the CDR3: TGTGCCAGCAGCTGGACTAGCGGGGGTGGCGGGGAGCTGTTTTTT.

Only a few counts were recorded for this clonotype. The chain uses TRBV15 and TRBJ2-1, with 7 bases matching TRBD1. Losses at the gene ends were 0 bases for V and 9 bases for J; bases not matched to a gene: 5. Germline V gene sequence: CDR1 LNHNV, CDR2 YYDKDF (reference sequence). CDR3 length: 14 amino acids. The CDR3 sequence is CATSRDQGGIEQFF. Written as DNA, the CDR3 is TGTGCCACCAGCAGAGATCAAGGGGGCATTGAGCAGTTCTTC.

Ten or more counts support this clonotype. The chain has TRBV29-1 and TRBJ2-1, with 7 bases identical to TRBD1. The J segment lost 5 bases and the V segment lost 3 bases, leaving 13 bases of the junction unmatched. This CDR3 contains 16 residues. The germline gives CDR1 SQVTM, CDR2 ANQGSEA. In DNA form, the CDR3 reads TGCAGCGTTGACGACAGGGATTTACGCTTCGACAATGAGCAGTTCTTC. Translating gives CSVDDRDLRFDNEQFF.

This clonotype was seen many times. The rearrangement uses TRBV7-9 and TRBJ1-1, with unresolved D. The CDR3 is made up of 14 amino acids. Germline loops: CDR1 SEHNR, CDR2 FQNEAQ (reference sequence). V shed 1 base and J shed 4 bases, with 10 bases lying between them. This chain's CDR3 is CASSLEGFRTEAFF. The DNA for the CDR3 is TGTGCCAGCAGCTTAGAAGGATTCCGCACTGAAGCTTTCTTT.

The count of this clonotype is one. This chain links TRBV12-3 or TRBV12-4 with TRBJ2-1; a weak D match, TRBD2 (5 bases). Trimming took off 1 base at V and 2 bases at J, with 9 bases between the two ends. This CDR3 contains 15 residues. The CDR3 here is CASSLGELAYNEQFF. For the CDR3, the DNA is TGTGCCAGCAGTTTAGGGGAGTTGGCCTACAATGAGCAGTTCTTC.

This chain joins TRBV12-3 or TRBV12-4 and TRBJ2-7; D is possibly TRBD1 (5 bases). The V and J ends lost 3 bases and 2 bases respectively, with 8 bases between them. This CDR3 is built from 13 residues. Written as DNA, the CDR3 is TGTGCCAGCAGTTTCGGACACCCCTACGAGCAGTACTTC. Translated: CASSFGHPYEQYF.

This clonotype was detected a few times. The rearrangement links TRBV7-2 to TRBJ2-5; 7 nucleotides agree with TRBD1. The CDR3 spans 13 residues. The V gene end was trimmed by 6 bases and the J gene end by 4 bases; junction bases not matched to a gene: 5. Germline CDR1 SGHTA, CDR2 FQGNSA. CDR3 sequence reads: CASRKGDRETQYF. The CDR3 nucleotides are TGTGCCAGCAGGAAGGGGGACAGAGAGACCCAGTACTTC. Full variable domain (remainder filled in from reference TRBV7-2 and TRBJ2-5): GAGVSQSPSNKVTEKGKDVELRCDPISGHTALYWYRQSLGQGLEFLIYFQGNSAPDKSGLPSDRFSAERTGGSVSTLTIQRTQQEDSAVYLCASRKGDRETQYFGPGTRLLVL.

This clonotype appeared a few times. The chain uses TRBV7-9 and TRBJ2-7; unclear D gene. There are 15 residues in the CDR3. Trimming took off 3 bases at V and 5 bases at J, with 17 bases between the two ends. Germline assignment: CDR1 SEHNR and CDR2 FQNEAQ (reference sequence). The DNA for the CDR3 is TGTGCCAGCAGCTTCGGACGAGGCGATGTCGACGAGCAGTACTTC. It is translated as CASSFGRGDVDEQYF.

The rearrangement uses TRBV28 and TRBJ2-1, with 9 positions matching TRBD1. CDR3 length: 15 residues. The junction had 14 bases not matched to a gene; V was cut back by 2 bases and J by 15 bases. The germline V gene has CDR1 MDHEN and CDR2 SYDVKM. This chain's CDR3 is CASSLGGTGLVQWFF. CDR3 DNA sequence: TGTGCCAGCAGTTTAGGTGGGACAGGGCTTGTGCAGTGGTTCTTC. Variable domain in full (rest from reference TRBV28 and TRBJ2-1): DVKVTQSSRYLVKRTGEKVFLECVQDMDHENMFWYRQDPGLGLRLIYFSYDVKMKEKGDIPEGYSVSREKKERFSLILESASTNQTSMYLCASSLGGTGLVQWFFGPGTRLTVL.

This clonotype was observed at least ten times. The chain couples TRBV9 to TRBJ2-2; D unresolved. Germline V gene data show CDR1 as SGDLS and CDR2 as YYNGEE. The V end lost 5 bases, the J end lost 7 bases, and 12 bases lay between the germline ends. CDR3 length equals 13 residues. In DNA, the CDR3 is TGTGCCAGCAGTCTAAGTACGGGCGGGGAGCTGTTTTTT. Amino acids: CASSLSTGGELFF.

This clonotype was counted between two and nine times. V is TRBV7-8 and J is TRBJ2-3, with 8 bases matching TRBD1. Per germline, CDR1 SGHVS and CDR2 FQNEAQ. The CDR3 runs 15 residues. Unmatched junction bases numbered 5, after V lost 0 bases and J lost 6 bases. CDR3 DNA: TGTGCCAGCAGCTTAGCTCCAGGGGGCTGGGATACGCAGTATTTT. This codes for CASSLAPGGWDTQYF.

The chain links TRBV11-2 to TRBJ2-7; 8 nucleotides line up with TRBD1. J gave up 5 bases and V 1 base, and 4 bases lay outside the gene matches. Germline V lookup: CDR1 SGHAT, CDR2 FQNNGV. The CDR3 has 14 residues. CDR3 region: CASSLGTGTDEQYF. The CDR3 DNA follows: TGTGCCAGCAGCTTAGGGACAGGGACAGACGAGCAGTACTTC.